This TCR beta chain came from a study of T cell clonotyping in hematopoietic cell transplantation. In regard to this clone: Antigen unknown. A read error may produce the germline difference seen at one junction end.

Study-wide results and caveats: At the given depth, recipient repertoires were over 97% de novo clonotypes. Cells were unsorted, so CD4 and CD8 contributions were not separated.

TCRdb's table, derived via immunoSEQ multiplex PCR, lists solely in-frame clones and lacks some. The table has around 17,000 clones, about 76% seen once. In germline, CDR1 is SSHAT, CDR2 FNYEAQ (reference sequence). There are 13 residues in the CDR3. The sample was peripheral blood mononuclear cells. This chain links TRBV7-7 with TRBJ1-1; D gene ambiguous. This clonotype originated in an older woman in good health. Some clones in this sample may be carry-over from other donors' samples. CDR3 region: CASSLGRNTEAFF. In DNA form, the CDR3 reads TGTGCTAGCAGCTTAGGCAGGAACACTGAAGCTTTCTTT.